The present TCR beta chain was sequenced within a study of cytomegalovirus exposure and HLA in healthy donors. Study results and caveats: TCR association rates varied by HLA locus in a later analysis, with DRB1 highest and HLA-C lowest.

On this clone itself: Its specificity is unknown.

PCR involved 60 Vbeta and 13 Jbeta primers. Only in-frame clones appear in the TCRdb table, and some are missing; sequencing was by immunoSEQ multiplex PCR. The sample has over 95,000 clones, approximately 80% seen once. The CDR3 totals 11 residues. Germline V CDR1 and CDR2: MNHNY, SVGAGI (reference sequence). Trimming removed 7 bases from V and 6 bases from J, with 9 bases in between. The sequenced sample consisted of PBMCs. The chain links TRBV6-6 to TRBJ2-5; perhaps TRBD2 as D (5 bases). This TCR derives from a man aged 40-50 years in good health and CMV-seropositive. DNA of the CDR3: TGTGCCAGCAACTACGGGAAGACCCAGTACTTC. Amino acid sequence: CASNYGKTQYF.